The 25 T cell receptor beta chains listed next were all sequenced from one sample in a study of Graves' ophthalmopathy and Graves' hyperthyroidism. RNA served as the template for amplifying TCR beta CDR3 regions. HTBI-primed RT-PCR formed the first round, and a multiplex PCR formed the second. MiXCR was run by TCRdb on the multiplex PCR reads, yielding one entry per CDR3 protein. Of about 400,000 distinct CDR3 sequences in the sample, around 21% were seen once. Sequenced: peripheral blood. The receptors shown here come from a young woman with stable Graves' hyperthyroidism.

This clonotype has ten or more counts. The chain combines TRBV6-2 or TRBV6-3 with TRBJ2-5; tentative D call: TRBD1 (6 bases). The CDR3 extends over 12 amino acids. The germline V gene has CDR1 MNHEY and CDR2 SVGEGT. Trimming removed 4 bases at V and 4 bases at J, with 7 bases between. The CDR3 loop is CASSSRGETQYF. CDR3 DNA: TGTGCCAGCAGTTCCAGGGGAGAGACCCAGTACTTC.

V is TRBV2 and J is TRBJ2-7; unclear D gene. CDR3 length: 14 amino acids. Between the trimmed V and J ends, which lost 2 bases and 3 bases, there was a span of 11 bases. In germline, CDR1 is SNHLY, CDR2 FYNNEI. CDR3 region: CASSEFGSDYEQYF. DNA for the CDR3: TGTGCCAGCAGTGAATTCGGCAGTGACTACGAGCAGTACTTC.

CDR3 DNA sequence: TGTGCCAGCAGTCCTCCCGTAGGGACCTTCTCCGAGACCCAGTACTTC. Its translation: CASSPPVGTFSETQYF. The V gene is TRBV6-1, the J gene TRBJ2-5; D tentatively reads TRBD1 or TRBD2 (5 bases each). This CDR3 has 16 amino acids. Looked up from germline, CDR1 is MNHNS and CDR2 is SASEGT. Between the trimmed V and J ends, which lost 5 bases and 5 bases, there was a span of 21 bases.

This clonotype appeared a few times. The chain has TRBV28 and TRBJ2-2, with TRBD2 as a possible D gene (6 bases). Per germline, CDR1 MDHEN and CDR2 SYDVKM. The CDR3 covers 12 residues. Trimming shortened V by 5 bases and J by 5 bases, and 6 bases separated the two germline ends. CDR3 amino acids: CASSAGTGELFF. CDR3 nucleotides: TGTGCCAGCAGTGCGGGAACCGGGGAGCTGTTTTTT.

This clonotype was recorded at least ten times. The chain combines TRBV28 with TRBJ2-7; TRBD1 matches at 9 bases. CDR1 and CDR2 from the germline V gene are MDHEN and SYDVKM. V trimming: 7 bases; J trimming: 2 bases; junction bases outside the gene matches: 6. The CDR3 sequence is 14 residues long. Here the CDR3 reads CASKRQGDAYEQYF. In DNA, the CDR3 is TGTGCCAGCAAACGACAGGGGGATGCCTACGAGCAGTACTTC.

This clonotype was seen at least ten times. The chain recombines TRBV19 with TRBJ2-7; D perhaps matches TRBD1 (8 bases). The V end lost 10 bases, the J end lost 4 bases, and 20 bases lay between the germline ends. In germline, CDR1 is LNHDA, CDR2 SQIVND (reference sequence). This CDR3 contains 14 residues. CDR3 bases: TGTGCCACCCAGGACAGGGAGGGACTATACGAGCAGTACTTC. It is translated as CATQDREGLYEQYF.

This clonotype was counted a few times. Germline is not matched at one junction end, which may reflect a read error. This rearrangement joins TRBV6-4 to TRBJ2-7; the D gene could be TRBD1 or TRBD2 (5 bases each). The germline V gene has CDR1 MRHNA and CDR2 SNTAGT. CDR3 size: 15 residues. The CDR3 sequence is CASRDRDGGSYEQYF. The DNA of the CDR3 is TGTGCTAGCAGGGATCGGGACGGCGGATCCTACGAGCAGTACTTC.

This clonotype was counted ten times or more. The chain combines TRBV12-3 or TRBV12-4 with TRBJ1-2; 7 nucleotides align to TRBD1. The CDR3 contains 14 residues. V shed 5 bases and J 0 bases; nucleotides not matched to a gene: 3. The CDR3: CASSTTGANYGYTF. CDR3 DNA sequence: TGTGCCAGCAGTACCACAGGGGCTAACTATGGCTACACCTTC.

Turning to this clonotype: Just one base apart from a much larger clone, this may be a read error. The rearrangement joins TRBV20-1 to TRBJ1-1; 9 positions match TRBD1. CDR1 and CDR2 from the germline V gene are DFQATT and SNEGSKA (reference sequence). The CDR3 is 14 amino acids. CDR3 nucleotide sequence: TGCAGTGCTAGCGACAGGGGGATGAACACTGAATCTTTCTTT. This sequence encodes CSASDRGMNTESFF.

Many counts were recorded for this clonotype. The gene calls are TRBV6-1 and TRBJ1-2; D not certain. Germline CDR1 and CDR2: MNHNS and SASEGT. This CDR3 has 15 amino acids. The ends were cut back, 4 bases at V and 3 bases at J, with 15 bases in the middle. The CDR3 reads CASSGRWGADYGYTF. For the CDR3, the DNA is TGTGCCAGCAGTGGTCGGTGGGGAGCGGACTATGGCTACACCTTC.

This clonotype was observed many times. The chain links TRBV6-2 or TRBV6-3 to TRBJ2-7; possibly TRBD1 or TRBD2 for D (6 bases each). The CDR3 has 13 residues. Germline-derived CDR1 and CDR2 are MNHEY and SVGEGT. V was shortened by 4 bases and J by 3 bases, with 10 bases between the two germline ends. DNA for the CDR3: TGTGCCAGCAGTTTTGGGGGGCTCTACGAGCAGTACTTC. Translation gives CASSFGGLYEQYF.

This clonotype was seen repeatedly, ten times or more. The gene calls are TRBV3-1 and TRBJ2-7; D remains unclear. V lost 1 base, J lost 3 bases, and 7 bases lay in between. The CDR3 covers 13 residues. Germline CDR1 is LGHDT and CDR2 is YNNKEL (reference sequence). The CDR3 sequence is CASSQVHIYEQYF. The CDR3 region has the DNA TGTGCCAGCAGCCAAGTACACATCTACGAGCAGTACTTC.

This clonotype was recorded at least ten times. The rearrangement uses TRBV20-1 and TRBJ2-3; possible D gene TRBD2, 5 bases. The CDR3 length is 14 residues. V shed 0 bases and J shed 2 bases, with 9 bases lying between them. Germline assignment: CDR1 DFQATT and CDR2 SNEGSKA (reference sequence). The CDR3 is CSARDAGYTDTQYF. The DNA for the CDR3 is TGCAGTGCTAGAGATGCGGGCTACACAGATACGCAGTATTTT.

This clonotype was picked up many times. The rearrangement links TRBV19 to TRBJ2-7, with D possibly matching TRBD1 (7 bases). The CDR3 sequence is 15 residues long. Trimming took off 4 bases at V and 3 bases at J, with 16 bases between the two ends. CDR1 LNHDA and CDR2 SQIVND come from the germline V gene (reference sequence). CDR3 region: CASSKVAGGLYEQYF. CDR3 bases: TGTGCCAGTAGTAAGGTGGCAGGGGGACTCTACGAGCAGTACTTC. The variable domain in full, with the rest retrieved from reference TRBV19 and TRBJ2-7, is DGGITQSPKYLFRKEGQNVTLSCEQNLNHDAMYWYRQDPGQGLRLIYYSQIVNDFQKGDIAEGYSVSREKKESFPLTVTSAQKNPTAFYLCASSKVAGGLYEQYFGPGTRLTVT.

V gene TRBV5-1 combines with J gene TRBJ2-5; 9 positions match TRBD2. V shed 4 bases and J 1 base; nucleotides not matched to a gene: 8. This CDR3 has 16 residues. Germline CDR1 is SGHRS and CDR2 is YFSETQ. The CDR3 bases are TGCGCCAGCAGCGTGAGCGGGGGGATTGGCCAAGAGACCCAGTACTTC. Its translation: CASSVSGGIGQETQYF.

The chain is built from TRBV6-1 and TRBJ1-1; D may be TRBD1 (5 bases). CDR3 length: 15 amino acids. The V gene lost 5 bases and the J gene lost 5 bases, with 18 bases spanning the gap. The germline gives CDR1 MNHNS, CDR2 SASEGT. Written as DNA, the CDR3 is TGTGCCAGCAGTCCGACTCCGGGGCTGCGGACTGAAGCTTTCTTT. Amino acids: CASSPTPGLRTEAFF.

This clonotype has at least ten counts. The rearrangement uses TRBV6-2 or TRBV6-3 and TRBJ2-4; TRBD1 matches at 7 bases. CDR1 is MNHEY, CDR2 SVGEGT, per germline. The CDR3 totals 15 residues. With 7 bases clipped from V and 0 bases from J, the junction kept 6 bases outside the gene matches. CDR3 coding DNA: TGTGCCAGCACCAAACGGACAGGAGCCAAAAACATTCAGTACTTC. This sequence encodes CASTKRTGAKNIQYF.

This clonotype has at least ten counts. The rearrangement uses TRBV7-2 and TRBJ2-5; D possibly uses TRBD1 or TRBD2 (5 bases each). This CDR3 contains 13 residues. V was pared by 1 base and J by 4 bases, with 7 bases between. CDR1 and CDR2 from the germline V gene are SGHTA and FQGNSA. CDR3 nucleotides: TGTGCCAGCAGCTTAGTAGGGACAGAGACCCAGTACTTC. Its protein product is CASSLVGTETQYF.

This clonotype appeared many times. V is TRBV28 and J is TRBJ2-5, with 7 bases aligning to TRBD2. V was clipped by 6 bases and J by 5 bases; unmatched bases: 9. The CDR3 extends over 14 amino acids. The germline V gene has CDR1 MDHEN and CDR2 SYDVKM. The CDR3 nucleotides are TGTGCCAGCAGAAACTCCGGGGGAGGGGAGACCCAGTACTTC. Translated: CASRNSGGGETQYF. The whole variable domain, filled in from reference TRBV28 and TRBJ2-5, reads DVKVTQSSRYLVKRTGEKVFLECVQDMDHENMFWYRQDPGLGLRLIYFSYDVKMKEKGDIPEGYSVSREKKERFSLILESASTNQTSMYLCASRNSGGGETQYFGPGTRLLVL.

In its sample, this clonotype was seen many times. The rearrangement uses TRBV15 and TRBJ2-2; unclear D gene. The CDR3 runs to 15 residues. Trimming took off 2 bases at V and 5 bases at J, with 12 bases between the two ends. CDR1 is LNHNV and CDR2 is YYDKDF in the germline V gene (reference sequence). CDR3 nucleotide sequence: TGTGCCACCAGCAGATTTGTAGACCCTACCGGGGAGCTGTTTTTT. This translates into CATSRFVDPTGELFF.

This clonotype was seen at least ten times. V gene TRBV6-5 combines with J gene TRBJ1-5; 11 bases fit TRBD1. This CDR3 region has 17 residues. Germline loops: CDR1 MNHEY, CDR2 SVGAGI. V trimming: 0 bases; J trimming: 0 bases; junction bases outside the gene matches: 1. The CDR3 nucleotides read TGTGCCAGCAGTTACTCCGGGACAGGGGGTAGCAATCAGCCCCAGCATTTT. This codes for CASSYSGTGGSNQPQHF.

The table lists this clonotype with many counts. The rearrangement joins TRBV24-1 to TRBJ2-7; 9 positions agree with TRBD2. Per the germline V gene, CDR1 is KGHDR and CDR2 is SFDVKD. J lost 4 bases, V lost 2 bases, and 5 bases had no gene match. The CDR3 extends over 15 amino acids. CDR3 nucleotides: TGTGCCACCAGTGATTCGCGGGAGGGGTCTTACGAGCAGTACTTC. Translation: CATSDSREGSYEQYF.

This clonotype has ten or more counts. CDR3 coding DNA: TGTGCCAGCAGTACCCGGACTCGCCAAGAGACCCAGTACTTC. It specifies CASSTRTRQETQYF. The V and J genes are TRBV6-5 and TRBJ2-5, with D perhaps matching TRBD2 (5 bases). Germline V gene lookup returns CDR1 MNHEY and CDR2 SVGAGI. This CDR3 region has 14 residues. Trimming took off 5 bases at V and 1 base at J, with 11 bases between the two ends.

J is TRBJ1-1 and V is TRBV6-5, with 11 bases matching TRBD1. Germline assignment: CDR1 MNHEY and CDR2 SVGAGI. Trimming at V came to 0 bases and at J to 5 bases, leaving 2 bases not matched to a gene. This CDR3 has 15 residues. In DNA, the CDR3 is TGTGCCAGCAGTTACTCGGGACAGGGGGAGACTGAAGCTTTCTTT. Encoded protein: CASSYSGQGETEAFF.

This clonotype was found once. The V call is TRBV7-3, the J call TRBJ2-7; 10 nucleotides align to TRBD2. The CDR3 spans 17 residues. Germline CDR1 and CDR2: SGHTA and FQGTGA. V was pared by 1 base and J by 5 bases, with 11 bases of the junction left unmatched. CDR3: CASSLSGGSGRGNEQYF. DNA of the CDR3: TGTGCCAGCAGCTTAAGCGGCGGGAGCGGGAGGGGGAACGAGCAGTACTTC. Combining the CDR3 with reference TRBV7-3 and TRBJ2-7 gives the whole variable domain GAGVSQTPSNKVTEKGKYVELRCDPISGHTALYWYRQSLGQGPEFLIYFQGTGAADDSGLPNDRFFAVRPEGSVSTLKIQRTERGDSAVYLCASSLSGGSGRGNEQYFGPGTRLTVT.